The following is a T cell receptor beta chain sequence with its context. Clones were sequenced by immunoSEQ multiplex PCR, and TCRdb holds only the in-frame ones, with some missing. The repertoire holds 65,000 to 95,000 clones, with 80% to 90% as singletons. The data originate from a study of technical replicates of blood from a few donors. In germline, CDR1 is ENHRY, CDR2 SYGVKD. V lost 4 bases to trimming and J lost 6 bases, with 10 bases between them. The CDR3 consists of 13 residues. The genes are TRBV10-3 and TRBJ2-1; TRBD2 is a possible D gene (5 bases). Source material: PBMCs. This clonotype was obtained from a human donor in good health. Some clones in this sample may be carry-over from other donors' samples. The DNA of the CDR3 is TGTGCCATCAGTGTCGGGGAATCCAATGAGCAGTTCTTC. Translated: CAISVGESNEQFF.